The rows below give T cell receptor beta chains drawn from one sample of a study of blood T cell repertoires in COVID-19. TCRdb's copy holds only in-frame clones and misses some; the assay was immunoSEQ multiplex PCR. The sample yields about 13,000 clones, about nine tenths seen once. The specimen sequenced was peripheral blood. The origin of the receptors is a human donor in a cohort sampled during active COVID-19. Each CDR3 is given with its conserved first and last residue. A D gene is named only where the DNA matches it firmly. Expanded clones are given a class, and other clones once, few, many or no size at all.

v_call	clone_size	d_call	j_call	cdr3_length	cdr3_nt	cdr3_aa
TRBV30	-	-	TRBJ2-1	14	TGTGCCTGGAGTTGGCAGTCCGGGAGCCATGAGCAGTTCTTC	CAWSWQSGSHEQFF
TRBV5-1	-	TRBD1	TRBJ2-7	14	TGCGCCAGCAGCCCGACAGGGCGCGTCTACGAGCAGTACTTC	CASSPTGRVYEQYF
TRBV27	-	-	TRBJ2-3	15	TGTGCCAGCAGTAAAAACAGGGTCCCCACAGATACGCAGTATTTT	CASSKNRVPTDTQYF
TRBV9	-	TRBD2	TRBJ2-7	14	TGTGCCAGCAGCGTAGGGGCGGGAGAGTACGAGCAGTACTTC	CASSVGAGEYEQYF
TRBV5-1	once	-	TRBJ2-7	14	TGCGCCAGCAGCTTGAAGGGGCAGGTTTACGAGCAGTACTTC	CASSLKGQVYEQYF
TRBV19	-	-	TRBJ1-6	18	TGTGCCAGTAGACCGGGACTGCCCTCGGGTCCGTTGGGTTCACCCCTCCACTTT	CASRPGLPSGPLGSPLHF
TRBV11-2	-	TRBD1	TRBJ2-7	13	TGTGCCAGCAGCTCGACAGGGCCATACGAGCAGTACTTC	CASSSTGPYEQYF
TRBV11-3	-	-	TRBJ2-1	14	TGTGCCAGCAGCCTATCAGACAGCGCGGATGAGCAGTTCTTC	CASSLSDSADEQFF
TRBV28	-	-	TRBJ1-2	12	TGTGCCAGCAGCCCAACAGGGTTCGGCTACACCTTC	CASSPTGFGYTF
TRBV9	-	TRBD2	TRBJ2-3	15	TGTGCCAGCAGCGTAGGAGCGGGAGGGGCAGATACGCAGTATTTT	CASSVGAGGADTQYF
TRBV11-2	-	TRBD1	TRBJ1-4	14	TGTGCCAGCAGCATGACAGGGGCTAATGAAAAACTGTTTTTT	CASSMTGANEKLFF
TRBV6-6	-	TRBD2	TRBJ2-2	15	TGTGCCAGCAGTTACACTAGCGGGAGAGGCGGGGAGCTGTTTTTT	CASSYTSGRGGELFF
TRBV25-1	-	-	TRBJ1-1	16	TGTGCCAGCAGTCACCCCGGGGACACCATGAACACTGAAGCTTTCTTT	CASSHPGDTMNTEAFF
TRBV28	-	TRBD1	TRBJ1-2	18	TGTGCCAGCAGTGTACCGGGACAGGGTTCCCGCACTAACTATGGCTACACCTTC	CASSVPGQGSRTNYGYTF
TRBV5-6	few	-	TRBJ2-6	15	TGTGCCAGCAGCAGCCCGGTCTCTGGGGCCAACGTCCTGACTTTC	CASSSPVSGANVLTF
TRBV6-1	-	-	TRBJ2-7	16	TGTGCCAGCAGTGATCAGAAGGGGGGGGGATACTACGAGCAGTACTTC	CASSDQKGGGYYEQYF
TRBV28	few	-	TRBJ2-2	16	TGTGCCAGCAGTTACTTCGGGACACTGAACACCGGGGAGCTGTTTTTT	CASSYFGTLNTGELFF
TRBV3-1/TRBV3-2	once	-	TRBJ2-4	12	TGTGCCAGCAGCCAAGGAATGTGGCATCAGTACTTC	CASSQGMWHQYF
TRBV28	-	TRBD1	TRBJ2-7	14	TGTGCCAGCAGTTCCCGGACAGGGGGCTACGAGCAGTACTTC	CASSSRTGGYEQYF
TRBV3-1/TRBV3-2	-	TRBD2	TRBJ2-5	16	TGTGCCAGCAGTAACTCCTACGGGGGGAGGGGAGAGACCCAGTACTTC	CASSNSYGGRGETQYF
TRBV4-2	-	-	TRBJ1-1	14	TGTGCCAGCAGCCAACAGGGTCGTGGCACTGAAGCTTTCTTT	CASSQQGRGTEAFF
TRBV29-1	once	-	TRBJ2-7	12	TGCAGCGTTGCACAGGGTCCCTACGAGCAGTACTTC	CSVAQGPYEQYF
TRBV27	few	-	TRBJ2-2	13	TGTGCCAGCAGTTTAATGAGCACCGGGGAGCTGTTTTTT	CASSLMSTGELFF
TRBV15	few	TRBD1	TRBJ2-3	17	TGTGCCACCAGCAGGGACTTAGGGACAGGGGGTTCAGATACGCAGTATTTT	CATSRDLGTGGSDTQYF
TRBV27	once	-	TRBJ1-1	13	TGTGCCAGCAGTCCGCGGCCAAACCCTGAAGCTTTCTTT	CASSPRPNPEAFF
TRBV3-1/TRBV3-2	-	TRBD1	TRBJ2-1	15	TGTGCCAGCAGACTGACAGGGGGCAATTACAATGAGCAGTTCTTC	CASRLTGGNYNEQFF
TRBV28	-	-	TRBJ1-5	15	TGTGCCAGCAGTGAACAGGACGCTTTGGGTCAGCCCCAGCATTTT	CASSEQDALGQPQHF
TRBV18	-	-	TRBJ2-2	13	TGTGCCAGCTCACCGCAGGGGACCGGGGAGCTGTTTTTT	CASSPQGTGELFF
TRBV21-1	-	-	TRBJ2-7	17	TGTGCCAGCAGGACCCCCCCTGGACTAGTTATGGCCTACGAGCAGTACTTC	CASRTPPGLVMAYEQYF
TRBV2	-	TRBD1	TRBJ1-4	16	TGTGCCAGCAGGGGGACGTTACAGGGGCGTGAGGAAAAACTGTTTTTT	CASRGTLQGREEKLFF
TRBV5-1	-	-	TRBJ1-5	16	TGCGCCAGCAGCTTGGATGGAGACCCCCTAAATCAGCCCCAGCATTTT	CASSLDGDPLNQPQHF
TRBV5-5	-	TRBD2	TRBJ2-1	16	TGTGCCAGCAGCTTGGTTGGACTAGCGGGAAACAATGAGCAGTTCTTC	CASSLVGLAGNNEQFF
TRBV19	-	TRBD1	TRBJ1-1	13	TGTGCCAGTGGGGGACAGGGGAACACTGAAGCTTTCTTT	CASGGQGNTEAFF
TRBV12-3/TRBV12-4	-	TRBD1	TRBJ1-2	12	TGTGCCAGCAGCTCAGGGGGCTTTGGCTACACCTTC	CASSSGGFGYTF
TRBV7-7	-	TRBD1	TRBJ1-4	17	TGTGCTAGCAGCTTAGCGACCATAGGGGACAGGGGAAGAAAACTGTTTTTT	CASSLATIGDRGRKLFF
TRBV21-1	-	-	TRBJ1-1	15	TGTGCCAGCAGCAAGTCCCGTTCGGGAGACACTGAAGCTTTCTTT	CASSKSRSGDTEAFF
TRBV19	-	-	TRBJ1-2	14	TGTGCCAGTAGTCTTCCCGCCCCAGGGGATGGCTACACCTTC	CASSLPAPGDGYTF
TRBV28	-	TRBD1	TRBJ1-1	15	TGTGCCAGCAGGTTAGGGGGACAGGGGGCAACTGAAGCTTTCTTT	CASRLGGQGATEAFF
TRBV9	-	-	TRBJ2-1	15	TGTGCCAGCAGCGCCGGGACTCTATCCTACAATGAGCAGTTCTTC	CASSAGTLSYNEQFF
TRBV3-1/TRBV3-2	-	TRBD1	TRBJ1-1	15	TGTGCCAGCAGCCACTCGGACAGGGTGGGGACTGAAGCTTTCTTT	CASSHSDRVGTEAFF
TRBV15	once	-	TRBJ1-1	12	TGTGCCACCGCGGAAAGAGACACTGAAGCTTTCTTT	CATAERDTEAFF
TRBV27	-	TRBD1	TRBJ1-1	14	TGTGCCAGCAGTGGCCGGGACAGTGGCACTGAAGCTTTCTTT	CASSGRDSGTEAFF
TRBV10-2	-	-	TRBJ1-2	13	TGCGCCAGCGCGAGATCGACAAACTATGGCTACACCTTC	CASARSTNYGYTF
TRBV30	once	-	TRBJ1-2	13	TGTGCCTGGAGTGTACCAGATTACTATGGCTACACCTTC	CAWSVPDYYGYTF
TRBV5-1	-	-	TRBJ2-7	16	TGCGCCAGCAGCTTGGTCTCGTCCGGGAAAACCTACGAGCAGTACTTC	CASSLVSSGKTYEQYF
TRBV28	-	-	TRBJ1-5	15	TGTGCCAGCAGTTTGGGGGGGGAACGGAATCAGCCCCAGCATTTT	CASSLGGERNQPQHF
TRBV29-1	-	-	TRBJ1-3	12	TGCAGCGTTCGCAGAACTGGAAACACCATATATTTT	CSVRRTGNTIYF
TRBV10-2	-	-	TRBJ1-2	13	TGCGCCAGTGACCCGGGGATCGGCTATGGCTACACCTTC	CASDPGIGYGYTF
TRBV28	-	-	TRBJ2-3	17	TGTGCCAGCAGTTCCTTAGCGGAGGCCCCGTTCACAGATACGCAGTATTTT	CASSSLAEAPFTDTQYF
TRBV6-4	-	-	TRBJ2-2	14	TGTGCCAGCAGTGCTTACTACGACACCGGGGAGCTGTTTTTT	CASSAYYDTGELFF
TRBV9	-	-	TRBJ1-1	15	TGTGCCAGCAGCGTAGTTGATCGGGGGAACACTGAAGCTTTCTTT	CASSVVDRGNTEAFF
TRBV6-9	-	TRBD2	TRBJ2-1	21	TGTGCCAGCAGTTATTTCGCACCTAGCGGGAGGCTTTTCCTCTCCTACAATGAGCAGTTCTTC	CASSYFAPSGRLFLSYNEQFF
TRBV6-6	-	-	TRBJ2-7	15	TGTGCCAGCATTAACAGGCAATCGAGCTCCTACGAGCAGTACTTC	CASINRQSSSYEQYF